Reported below is one TCR beta chain. This clonotype was counted ten times or more. It lacks a known antigen. No quality values exist for individual bases; no much larger clone is one base distant. These data come from a study of T cells in Graves' hyperthyroidism and ophthalmopathy (dated by TCRdb to the late 2010s). Study-wide context: Peripheral blood samples were taken at the time of initial diagnosis, prior to any treatment. The 95 to 100 discovery patients were randomly split 7:3 into training and test sets. TCR V-J signatures able to tell the groups apart were searched for in a discovery cohort of 100 or so patients, of whom over 40 had Graves' ophthalmopathy and under 65 had stable Graves' hyperthyroidism. TCR Vbeta CDR3 sequencing of 120 to 150 peripheral blood samples (43 ophthalmopathy, 75 hyperthyroidism and some 17 progressor patients) is reported in the paper. Thyroid tissue and blood T-cell repertoires from several Graves' hyperthyroidism patients were also compared in the study. An independent validation cohort of about 19 hyperthyroidism patients and about 15 patients who later progressed to ophthalmopathy tested prospective prediction of ophthalmopathy. Once sampling was done, hyperthyroidism patients were given methimazole at a starting dose of 30 mg daily, whereas ophthalmopathy patients were given high-dose intravenous methylprednisolone.

The germline V gene gives CDR1 as MDHEN and CDR2 as SYDVKM. V lost 8 bases and J lost 0 bases; the stretch between them is 5 bases long. Counted from cysteine to phenylalanine, this CDR3 has 12 amino acids. Here the CDR3 DNA is all that survives: 36 bases in frame from base 1. TCR beta CDR3 regions were amplified from RNA transcripts. For the first round of RT-PCR on the TCR CDR3, the HTBI primer set was used together with the Qiagen OneStep RT-PCR kit. Libraries were constructed in a second round of multiplex PCR, after which size selection and purification were carried out. Libraries were sequenced paired-end with 100 bp reads on an Illumina HiSeq2000. The source study handled its data this way. SOAPnuke was used to process the raw data, removing reads that contained adapters or uncalled bases, had a mean Phred below 15, or lacked an exact match to the constant primer or identifier. High-quality paired reads were merged using COPE v1.2.5, and each unique nucleotide sequence was defined as a clonotype. Clonotypes were aligned to IMGT TRBV, TRBD and TRBJ reference segments using MiTCR v1.1. Analysis was restricted to V-J combinations with a frequency above 0.0001, which covered 98% to 99.2% of repertoires. The TCS score was defined as the ratio of F50 (clonal expansion) to E x V (chaos), calculated using BLOSUM62-based TCRdist between CDR3 peptides within each V-J. Welch's t-statistics and random forest reduced around 520 V-J features to 13, which were used in a naive Bayes classifier (R e1071). TCRdb's own reprocessing of the public reads used fastp at Q25 and MiXCR and kept productive beta chains. Rows are combined by CDR3 protein, so each entry shows the most common genes and DNA. Clone size and V and J calls follow TCRdb, not the original study. Here the sample has over 500,000 distinct CDR3 sequences; roughly a sixth occur a single time. The ten top clones hold 25% to 30% of the sample.

In the ophthalmopathy patients, disease was moderately to severely active, with a Clinical Activity Score of 3 or more, a NOSPECS grade of 4 or more, and a duration of less than 3 months. Any patient with an uncontrolled infection, another autoimmune disease, pregnancy or lactation was excluded. Diagnoses were based on clinical symptoms, serum thyroxine and TRAb, thyroid ultrasound and orbital computed tomography. PBMCs were separated from approximately 9.9 ml of fresh peripheral blood using Ficoll-Paque density gradient centrifugation. Total RNA was extracted with Trizol reagent, and quality was checked on an Agilent 2100 Bioanalyzer. On the study overall, not on this receptor specifically: Ophthalmopathy was separated from stable hyperthyroidism by a 13 V-J signature model, with around 90% sensitivity and about 81% specificity obtained in cross-validation and 80%/75% obtained in testing. During validation, the model predicted progression to ophthalmopathy a median of about 6.5 months ahead of onset, with around 65% sensitivity and less than 85% specificity. Most expanded thyroid clonotypes (frequency above 0.001) were also found in blood, which suggests that blood repertoires may mirror thyroid immune responses. Sample size was not statistically predetermined, and investigators were not blinded to group allocation.

The chain uses TRBV28 and TRBJ2-1, with no D gene named confidently. The TCR sequence derives from a woman aged 25-40 years with Graves' ophthalmopathy. Sequenced input: blood. The CDR3 here reads CASGSSYNEQFF. In nucleotides, the sequence is TGTGCCAGCGGGTCCTCCTACAATGAGCAGTTCTTC.